The 22 T cell receptor beta chains in this list originate from one sample, sequenced in a study of blood T cell repertoires in COVID-19. Repertoires were generated with immunoSEQ multiplex PCR, while TCRdb's copy carries only in-frame clones and drops some. The table records around 460,000 clones, around 90% of them present only once. Sequenced: peripheral blood. The receptors originated from a young man with COVID-19, enrolled during active disease.

This clone was seen only once. This chain links TRBV15 with TRBJ2-1, with D perhaps TRBD2 (6 bases). This CDR3 is built from 16 residues. Trimming removed 0 bases from V and 2 bases from J, with 11 bases in between. Germline assignment: CDR1 LNHNV and CDR2 YYDKDF (reference sequence). The CDR3 region has the DNA TGTGCCACCAGCAGAGATCGGATAGCGGCCTACAATGAGCAGTTCTTC. Amino acids: CATSRDRIAAYNEQFF.

The chain joins TRBV27 to TRBJ1-2; possibly TRBD1 for D (5 bases). The germline V and J ends were trimmed by 3 bases and 3 bases, with 23 bases remaining between them. CDR3 length: 18 residues. Germline CDR1 reads MNHEY; CDR2 reads SMNVEV (reference sequence). In DNA, the CDR3 is TGTGCCAGCAGTTTCCACTCGTCACCCCCGGGGACTCACTATGGCTACACCTTC. The encoded protein is CASSFHSSPPGTHYGYTF.

The chain couples TRBV12-3 or TRBV12-4 to TRBJ2-2; 7 bases map to TRBD2. The V and J ends lost 8 bases and 6 bases, in that order; junction bases with no gene match: 0. This CDR3 has 11 residues. The DNA for the CDR3 is TGTGCCAGCGGGAGGGCCGGGGAGCTGTTTTTT. Translated: CASGRAGELFF.

The genes are TRBV5-5 and TRBJ2-3; TRBD1 is a possible D gene (7 bases). The CDR3 covers 18 residues. Trimming took 4 bases from V and 1 from J, leaving 22 bases between them. CDR1 is SGHKS, CDR2 YYEKEE, per germline (reference sequence). The CDR3 protein is CASSKVPQGGLGTDTQYF. The CDR3 nucleotides are TGTGCCAGCAGCAAAGTCCCTCAGGGGGGACTCGGCACAGATACGCAGTATTTT.

The V and J genes are TRBV5-1 and TRBJ2-5; TRBD2 aligns across 11 bases. Losses at the gene ends were 0 bases for V and 0 bases for J; bases not matched to a gene: 1. This CDR3 has 16 residues. Germline V gives CDR1 SGHRS, CDR2 YFSETQ. The CDR3 region is CASSLGLAGYQETQYF. CDR3 nucleotides: TGCGCCAGCAGCTTGGGACTAGCGGGATACCAAGAGACCCAGTACTTC.

The chain employs TRBV25-1 and TRBJ1-4; TRBD1 matches 10 bases. The trim removed 1 base at V and 6 bases at J, leaving 2 bases unmatched. The CDR3 covers 15 residues. Germline loops: CDR1 MGHDK, CDR2 SYGVNS. Here the CDR3 reads CASSESGTGDEKLFF. DNA for the CDR3: TGTGCCAGCAGTGAATCCGGGACAGGGGATGAAAAACTGTTTTTT.

The V call is TRBV2, the J call TRBJ1-6, with TRBD1 matching 8 bases. V trimming: 4 bases; J trimming: 10 bases; junction bases outside the gene matches: 6. The CDR3 loop spans 14 amino acids. CDR1 and CDR2 from the germline V gene are SNHLY and FYNNEI. The CDR3 region has the DNA TGTGCCAGCAGTGGGGGGACAGGACAATCACCCCTCCACTTT. Residues: CASSGGTGQSPLHF.

On this clone itself: The same CDR3 arises from other DNA sequences in this sample as well. The chain is built from TRBV5-1 and TRBJ2-5, with D perhaps TRBD1 (5 bases). Germline CDR1 SGHRS, CDR2 YFSETQ. With 4 bases removed from V and 4 bases from J, the gap between germline ends came to 8 bases. The CDR3 spans 12 residues. The CDR3 protein is CASSLRGETQYF. The CDR3 DNA sequence: TGCGCCAGCAGCCTTAGGGGAGAGACCCAGTACTTC.

This clone was detected only once. J is TRBJ2-7 and V is TRBV5-5, with D possibly being TRBD2 (5 bases). V was trimmed by 2 bases and J by 5 bases, leaving 17 bases between them. CDR1 is SGHKS, CDR2 YYEKEE, per germline (reference sequence). The CDR3 totals 15 residues. CDR3 loop: CASSFNLGRVDEQYF. The CDR3 DNA reads TGTGCCAGCAGCTTCAACCTAGGGCGGGTGGACGAGCAGTACTTC.

V gene TRBV5-1 combines with J gene TRBJ2-5; 9 bases align to TRBD2. Germline assignment: CDR1 SGHRS and CDR2 YFSETQ. CDR3 length equals 17 residues. V trimming: 0 bases; J trimming: 4 bases; junction bases outside the gene matches: 10. CDR3 sequence reads: CASSLGPAGGPGETQYF. In DNA, the CDR3 is TGCGCCAGCAGCTTGGGGCCAGCGGGGGGACCAGGAGAGACCCAGTACTTC.

The chain uses TRBV5-1 and TRBJ2-7, with TRBD1 as a possible D gene (6 bases). Germline V gives CDR1 SGHRS, CDR2 YFSETQ. The CDR3 runs 13 residues. Trimming removed 5 bases at V and 1 base at J, with 10 bases between. CDR3 nucleotide sequence: TGCGCCAGCAGACGGGACACTTCCTACGAGCAGTACTTC. Residues: CASRRDTSYEQYF. The full variable domain, in which reference TRBV5-1 and TRBJ2-7 provide the parts outside the CDR3, is KAGVTQTPRYLIKTRGQQVTLSCSPISGHRSVSWYQQTPGQGLQFLFEYFSETQRNKGNFPGRFSGRQFSNSRSEMNVSTLELGDSALYLCASRRDTSYEQYFGPGTRLTVT.

The rearrangement joins TRBV18 to TRBJ2-1; D unclear. This CDR3 contains 12 residues. The germline CDR1 and CDR2 sequences are KGHSH and LQKENI. V gave up 1 base and J gave up 8 bases, with 6 bases separating them. CDR3 sequence (DNA): TGTGCCAGCTCACCACAGAGTGATGAGCAGTTCTTC. Encoded protein: CASSPQSDEQFF.

The sample holds one count of this clone. This rearrangement joins TRBV2 to TRBJ2-1, with 13 nucleotides matching TRBD2. This CDR3 is 15 amino acids long. Germline V gene data show CDR1 as SNHLY and CDR2 as FYNNEI. V lost 6 bases and J lost 7; bases outside the gene matches: 6. CDR3 bases: TGTGCCAGCAGCGCTACTAGCGGGGGGGATAATGAGCAGTTCTTC. Translated: CASSATSGGDNEQFF. Filled out from reference TRBV2 and TRBJ2-1, the complete variable domain reads EPEVTQTPSHQVTQMGQEVILRCVPISNHLYFYWYRQILGQKVEFLVSFYNNEISEKSEIFDDQFSVERPDGSNFTLKIRSTKLEDSAMYFCASSATSGGDNEQFFGPGTRLTVL.

The V and J genes are TRBV2 and TRBJ2-5, with D maybe TRBD2 (6 bases). This CDR3 has 17 residues. The ends were cut back, 4 bases at V and 1 base at J, with 19 bases in the middle. Germline V gene lookup returns CDR1 SNHLY and CDR2 FYNNEI. CDR3 nucleotides: TGTGCCAGCAGTGCAGGGACCGGGCTCGGGGGCCAAGAGACCCAGTACTTC. It translates to CASSAGTGLGGQETQYF. The full variable domain, its missing parts supplied by reference TRBV2 and TRBJ2-5, is EPEVTQTPSHQVTQMGQEVILRCVPISNHLYFYWYRQILGQKVEFLVSFYNNEISEKSEIFDDQFSVERPDGSNFTLKIRSTKLEDSAMYFCASSAGTGLGGQETQYFGPGTRLLVL.

CDR3 region: CASSPWKRQGAFTEAFF. DNA for the CDR3: TGTGCCAGTAGTCCATGGAAACGACAGGGGGCATTCACTGAAGCTTTCTTT. The rearrangement links TRBV19 to TRBJ1-1; 10 bases fit TRBD1. Germline V CDR1 and CDR2: LNHDA, SQIVND (reference sequence). This CDR3 contains 17 residues. The J segment lost 4 bases and the V segment lost 5 bases, leaving 13 bases of the junction unmatched.

The rearrangement joins TRBV5-4 to TRBJ1-2, with 9 bases identical to TRBD1. This CDR3 is built from 15 residues. The V gene's germline CDR1 is SGHNT and CDR2 YYREEE (reference sequence). The V gene end was trimmed by 1 base and the J gene end by 4 bases; junction bases not matched to a gene: 5. For the CDR3, the DNA is TGTGCCAGCAGCTTGTCGGGACAGGGTGGCTATGGCTACACCTTC. It encodes CASSLSGQGGYGYTF.

The rearrangement uses TRBV10-2 and TRBJ2-7, with 8 positions matching TRBD2. CDR1 WSHSY and CDR2 SAAADI come from the germline V gene. Trimming cost V 6 bases and J 2 bases; bases outside gene matches: 6. This CDR3 has 14 amino acids. CDR3 sequence reads: CASRPEREPYEQYF. CDR3 in DNA: TGCGCCAGCAGGCCGGAGCGGGAGCCCTACGAGCAGTACTTC.

The chain joins TRBV2 to TRBJ2-3; TRBD2 aligns across 9 bases. Germline lookup yields CDR1 SNHLY and CDR2 FYNNEI. The CDR3 extends over 14 amino acids. J lost 6 bases, V lost 3 bases, and 4 bases had no gene match. DNA of the CDR3: TGTGCCAGCAGTGAGCGCGGGAGGGCCGATACGCAGTATTTT. Protein product: CASSERGRADTQYF. Drawing the rest from reference TRBV2 and TRBJ2-3, the complete variable domain is EPEVTQTPSHQVTQMGQEVILRCVPISNHLYFYWYRQILGQKVEFLVSFYNNEISEKSEIFDDQFSVERPDGSNFTLKIRSTKLEDSAMYFCASSERGRADTQYFGPGTRLTVL.

This chain's CDR3 is CASKFLAGDTEAFF. CDR3 DNA sequence: TGTGCCAGCAAGTTTCTGGCGGGGGACACTGAAGCTTTCTTT. V usage is TRBV6-4 and J usage is TRBJ1-1; D is perhaps TRBD1 (5 bases). Germline V CDR1 and CDR2: MRHNA, SNTAGT. The CDR3 is 14 amino acids. Trimming took 7 bases from V and 3 from J, leaving 15 bases between them.

The chain combines TRBV27 with TRBJ2-1, with D maybe TRBD1 (5 bases). Germline V lookup: CDR1 MNHEY, CDR2 SMNVEV (reference sequence). This CDR3 has 13 residues. Deletions cut 5 bases from V and 5 bases from J, with 10 bases between. The CDR3 loop is CASSLGQNNEQFF. The CDR3 DNA reads TGTGCCAGCAGTCTTGGACAAAACAATGAGCAGTTCTTC.

The DNA for the CDR3 is TGTGCCAGCAGCAGTTTCCAGACAGGGGTGGCTTTGTACGAGCAGTACTTC. This encodes CASSSFQTGVALYEQYF. The genes are TRBV27 and TRBJ2-7; 8 bases agree with TRBD1. From germline, CDR1 is MNHEY and CDR2 SMNVEV (reference sequence). CDR3 length: 17 amino acids. V lost 6 bases to trimming and J lost 4 bases; unmatched junction nucleotides: 17.

The chain links TRBV7-9 to TRBJ1-3, with D hard to call. The V end lost 5 bases, the J end lost 8 bases, and 22 bases lay between the germline ends. CDR3 size: 16 residues. Germline values: CDR1 SEHNR, CDR2 FQNEAQ (reference sequence). The CDR3 DNA sequence: TGTGCCAGCAGCGGGCTTTATTCCGGGAGGAGGCACACCATATATTTT. Residues: CASSGLYSGRRHTIYF.